These 28 T cell receptor beta chains came from one sample sequenced in a study of T-cell reconstitution after alpha-beta-depleted transplantation in children. This sample's TCRbeta library carried unique molecular identifier barcodes. TCRdb re-derived calls from the PCR reads in MiXCR, one entry per CDR3 protein. This table holds hundreds of thousands of distinct CDR3 sequences, approximately 10% found once. This material consisted of PBMCs from the stem cell graft donor, taken from the stem cell graft. These receptors were taken from a human donor who donated a stem cell graft to a child with acute myeloid leukemia.

This clonotype came up a few times. CDR3 in amino acids: CSAPFRQGYEQYF. The CDR3 DNA reads as TGCAGTGCCCCCTTTAGGCAGGGCTACGAGCAGTACTTC. The chain uses TRBV20-1 and TRBJ2-7, with a weak D call TRBD1 (5 bases). Deletions cut 6 bases from V and 3 bases from J, with 15 bases between. The germline V gene has CDR1 DFQATT and CDR2 SNEGSKA (reference sequence). This CDR3 contains 13 residues.

The V call is TRBV4-2, the J call TRBJ2-1; D is perhaps TRBD2 (6 bases). Trimming stripped 4 bases from V and 7 bases from J, with 17 bases between. The length of the CDR3 is 15 residues. Germline-derived CDR1 and CDR2 are LGHNA and YNFKEQ. The CDR3 region is CASSPPAGGSNEQFF. CDR3 in DNA: TGTGCCAGCAGCCCTCCTGCCGGGGGAAGTAATGAGCAGTTCTTC.

This chain connects TRBV29-1 to TRBJ2-5; 8 nucleotides line up with TRBD1. J gave up 5 bases and V 7 bases, and 6 bases lay outside the gene matches. The CDR3 is made up of 12 amino acids. Germline lookup yields CDR1 SQVTM and CDR2 ANQGSEA. The CDR3 sequence is CSGSGTGETQYF. Here the CDR3 DNA reads TGCAGCGGGTCCGGGACAGGCGAGACCCAGTACTTC.

This clonotype has ten or more counts. This chain uses TRBV6-4 with TRBJ2-1, with 8 bases lining up with TRBD2. Per germline, CDR1 MRHNA and CDR2 SNTAGT. V trimming: 6 bases; J trimming: 10 bases; junction bases outside the gene matches: 8. The CDR3 extends over 13 amino acids. In DNA, the CDR3 is TGTGCCAGCAGGCGGGAGGCGCTTAGCGAGCAGTTCTTC. It encodes CASRREALSEQFF.

This clonotype appeared many times. CDR3 DNA sequence: TGTGCCACCAGCAGAAACCTAGCACCGGAGACCCAGTACTTC. It specifies CATSRNLAPETQYF. This rearrangement joins TRBV15 to TRBJ2-5; D is possibly TRBD2 (5 bases). Deletions cut 2 bases from V and 5 bases from J, with 12 bases between. Germline-derived CDR1 and CDR2 are LNHNV and YYDKDF (reference sequence). The length of the CDR3 is 14 residues.

This clonotype showed up just a few times. The V call is TRBV7-2, the J call TRBJ2-1; 10 positions match TRBD2. The germline V gene encodes CDR1 SGHTA and CDR2 FQGNSA. The CDR3 covers 14 residues. J lost 9 bases, V lost 2 bases, and 4 bases had no gene match. The CDR3 here is CASSLLLAGTEQFF. The CDR3 DNA sequence: TGTGCCAGCAGCTTACTACTAGCGGGAACTGAGCAGTTCTTC.

This clonotype came up many times. This chain uses TRBV19 with TRBJ2-1; 7 nucleotides match TRBD1. J gave up 8 bases and V 5 bases, and 12 bases lay outside the gene matches. The CDR3 consists of 15 residues. Germline V gene sequence: CDR1 LNHDA, CDR2 SQIVND (reference sequence). The DNA for the CDR3 is TGTGCCAGTAGTGGCTTTCTGGTAGGGGGCCATGAGCAGTTCTTC. Its protein product is CASSGFLVGGHEQFF. The entire variable domain, with the rest obtained from reference TRBV19 and TRBJ2-1, is as follows: DGGITQSPKYLFRKEGQNVTLSCEQNLNHDAMYWYRQDPGQGLRLIYYSQIVNDFQKGDIAEGYSVSREKKESFPLTVTSAQKNPTAFYLCASSGFLVGGHEQFFGPGTRLTVL.

There are a few counts of this clonotype. The V call is TRBV20-1, the J call TRBJ2-3; TRBD1 matches 8 bases. Germline CDR1 reads DFQATT; CDR2 reads SNEGSKA (reference sequence). Trimming cost V 4 bases and J 0 bases; bases outside gene matches: 3. This CDR3 spans 14 amino acids. CDR3 in amino acids: CSAIGQGSTDTQYF. In DNA, the CDR3 is TGCAGTGCTATTGGACAGGGTAGCACAGATACGCAGTATTTT.

This sequence joins TRBV4-3 and TRBJ2-7, with 8 bases lining up with TRBD1. CDR1 LGHNA and CDR2 YSLEER come from the germline V gene. V lost 4 bases, J lost 2 bases, and 7 bases stayed unmatched. This CDR3 has 15 residues. CDR3 sequence: CASSPRQGQPYEQYF. CDR3 sequence (DNA): TGCGCCAGCAGCCCCCGACAGGGGCAACCCTACGAGCAGTACTTC.

In its sample, this clonotype was seen a few times. In DNA, the CDR3 is TGTGCCACCAGTGATTCTGGGACTGTTACTAACTATGGCTACACCTTC. Its protein is CATSDSGTVTNYGYTF. V usage is TRBV24-1 and J usage is TRBJ1-2; tentatively, D is TRBD1 (5 bases). V gave up 2 bases and J gave up 0 bases, with 12 bases separating them. Per the germline V gene, CDR1 is KGHDR and CDR2 is SFDVKD. CDR3 length: 16 amino acids.

This clonotype appeared many times. The chain couples TRBV10-3 to TRBJ1-1, with 7 bases matching TRBD1. V lost 6 bases, J lost 7 bases, and 8 bases stayed unmatched. From germline, CDR1 is ENHRY and CDR2 SYGVKD. The CDR3 has 13 amino acids. CDR3 in DNA: TGTGCCATCAGGGGGGGGGACAGTTTTGAAGCTTTCTTT. Its protein product is CAIRGGDSFEAFF.

This clonotype was counted only a few times. The chain recombines TRBV9 with TRBJ2-7; D assignment may be TRBD1 or TRBD2 (6 bases each). Trimming stripped 2 bases from V and 4 bases from J, with 16 bases between. Looked up from germline, CDR1 is SGDLS and CDR2 is YYNGEE. The CDR3 runs to 15 residues. The CDR3 DNA sequence: TGTGCCAGCAGCGTGGATGGGGGGCGAAGGTACGAGCAGTACTTC. It encodes CASSVDGGRRYEQYF.

This clonotype was seen ten or more times. The chain employs TRBV11-3 and TRBJ2-2, with 8 bases aligning to TRBD1. The CDR3 is made up of 16 amino acids. V was pared by 0 bases and J by 4 bases, with 4 bases of the junction left unmatched. Germline loops: CDR1 SGHNT, CDR2 YENEEA. CDR3 protein: CASSLDLTGGTGELFF. DNA for the CDR3: TGTGCCAGCAGCTTAGATCTAACAGGGGGCACCGGGGAGCTGTTTTTT.

This clonotype was seen ten or more times. This chain connects TRBV20-1 to TRBJ2-7, with D maybe TRBD1 (5 bases). The length of the CDR3 is 15 residues. CDR1 is DFQATT, CDR2 SNEGSKA, per germline (reference sequence). V was trimmed by 3 bases and J by 1 base, leaving 16 bases between them. CDR3 bases: TGCAGTGCTAGGTTGGGGCAGACCAGTTCCTACGAGCAGTACTTC. Translating it yields CSARLGQTSSYEQYF.

This clonotype was observed many times. This sequence joins TRBV9 and TRBJ2-5; TRBD2 matches at 12 bases. Trimming cost V 4 bases and J 5 bases; bases outside gene matches: 9. The CDR3 length is 16 residues. Germline CDR1 reads SGDLS; CDR2 reads YYNGEE. Here the CDR3 DNA reads TGTGCCAGCAGCCCCGGACTAGCGGGATTTCAGGAGACCCAGTACTTC. This encodes CASSPGLAGFQETQYF.

The gene calls are TRBV5-1 and TRBJ2-5, with 7 bases identical to TRBD2. V lost 7 bases and J lost 1; bases outside the gene matches: 10. CDR3 size: 15 residues. Per germline, CDR1 SGHRS and CDR2 YFSETQ. CDR3 amino acids: CASALLASGQETQYF. The CDR3 nucleotides are TGCGCCAGCGCCCTGTTGGCTAGCGGCCAAGAGACCCAGTACTTC.

The chain recombines TRBV7-2 with TRBJ2-2; 9 nucleotides agree with TRBD2. Germline values: CDR1 SGHTA, CDR2 FQGNSA. The V and J ends lost 5 bases and 6 bases, in that order; junction bases with no gene match: 7. There are 15 residues in the CDR3. The CDR3: CASSRPAGGPGELFF. CDR3 in DNA: TGTGCCAGCAGCAGACCTGCGGGGGGGCCCGGGGAGCTGTTTTTT.

Many counts were recorded for this clonotype. V is TRBV3-1 and J is TRBJ2-7; TRBD1 agrees at 7 bases. The CDR3 is 13 residues long. The germline V gene has CDR1 LGHDT and CDR2 YNNKEL (reference sequence). J gave up 4 bases and V 8 bases, and 8 bases lay outside the gene matches. CDR3 bases: TGTGCCAGCCTCTCGGGACAGACGTACGAGCAGTACTTC. It yields the protein CASLSGQTYEQYF.

This chain uses TRBV7-9 with TRBJ1-2; unclear D gene. The CDR3 consists of 12 residues. The ends were cut back, 5 bases at V and 1 base at J, with 5 bases in the middle. CDR1 is SEHNR, CDR2 FQNEAQ, per germline (reference sequence). The CDR3 DNA reads TGTGCCAGCAGCCGGGATAACTATGGCTACACCTTC. This sequence encodes CASSRDNYGYTF.

The chain links TRBV30 to TRBJ2-2; the D gene is possibly TRBD2 (5 bases). CDR1 and CDR2 (germline): GTSNPN, SVGIG (reference sequence). CDR3 length: 13 amino acids. Trimming removed 1 base from V and 5 bases from J, with 8 bases in between. The CDR3 DNA sequence: TGTGCCTGGAGTGCCGGACTGACCGGGGAGCTGTTTTTT. Encoded protein: CAWSAGLTGELFF. Using reference TRBV30 and TRBJ2-2 for the parts outside the CDR3, the full variable domain is SQTIHQWPATLVQPVGSPLSLECTVEGTSNPNLYWYRQAAGRGLQLLFYSVGIGQISSEVPQNLSASRPQDRQFILSSKKLLLSDSGFYLCAWSAGLTGELFFGEGSRLTVL.

This clonotype was observed a few times. The chain recombines TRBV20-1 with TRBJ2-7; D is perhaps TRBD2 (5 bases). Germline V gene sequence: CDR1 DFQATT, CDR2 SNEGSKA (reference sequence). This CDR3 region has 11 residues. V was shortened by 2 bases and J by 6 bases, with 8 bases between the two germline ends. For the CDR3, the DNA is TGCAGTGCTAGACTAGCCGGCGAGCAGTACTTC. As protein: CSARLAGEQYF.

This rearrangement joins TRBV28 to TRBJ2-1, with TRBD2 matching 7 bases. The CDR3 has 17 residues. CDR1 is MDHEN, CDR2 SYDVKM, per germline. Trimming removed 4 bases from V and 12 bases from J; junction bases left unmatched: 21. The chain's CDR3 is CASSSPDLRLASAGQFF. DNA of the CDR3: TGTGCCAGCAGTTCACCCGACTTAAGACTAGCTTCCGCCGGGCAGTTCTTC.

This clonotype was observed at least ten times. V usage is TRBV29-1 and J usage is TRBJ2-5, with D uncertain. The CDR3 loop spans 12 amino acids. The V end was cut by 3 bases, the J end by 4 bases, with 9 bases between. Germline CDR1 and CDR2: SQVTM and ANQGSEA. CDR3 nucleotide sequence: TGCAGCGTTGAGGATGGTGGAGAGACCCAGTACTTC. The encoded protein is CSVEDGGETQYF.

Many counts were recorded for this clonotype. The chain uses TRBV28 and TRBJ2-6; TRBD1 agrees at 12 bases. The V gene's germline CDR1 is MDHEN and CDR2 SYDVKM. The V and J ends lost 8 bases and 4 bases, in that order; junction bases with no gene match: 6. This CDR3 contains 16 residues. CDR3 in DNA: TGTGCCAGCTCTAGGGACAGGGGGCCAGGGGCCAACGTCCTGACTTTC. This translates into CASSRDRGPGANVLTF.

This clonotype came up many times. J is TRBJ2-2 and V is TRBV5-1; the D gene is possibly TRBD2 (5 bases). The V end was cut by 5 bases, the J end by 2 bases, with 16 bases between. CDR1 is SGHRS and CDR2 is YFSETQ in the germline V gene. The CDR3 spans 16 residues. CDR3 loop: CASSRRSRTNTGELFF. CDR3 nucleotide sequence: TGCGCCAGCAGTAGGAGGTCGCGGACTAACACCGGGGAGCTGTTTTTT.

This clonotype was seen more than once but under ten times. This chain joins TRBV29-1 and TRBJ1-2; D unresolved. The CDR3 is 12 residues long. CDR1 and CDR2 (germline): SQVTM, ANQGSEA. Trimming took off 6 bases at V and 7 bases at J, with 15 bases between the two ends. The CDR3 DNA follows: TGCAGCGTGTCAACACCGGGTCTTGGCTACACCTTC. It codes for CSVSTPGLGYTF.

The chain employs TRBV12-3 or TRBV12-4 and TRBJ2-2; 12 bases fit TRBD1. Unmatched junction bases numbered 5, after V lost 6 bases and J lost 6 bases. CDR3 length: 15 amino acids. This chain's CDR3 is CASRPGTGGSGELFF. The CDR3, as DNA: TGTGCCAGCAGACCCGGGACAGGGGGCTCCGGGGAGCTGTTTTTT.

This clonotype was counted ten times or more. The chain is built from TRBV20-1 and TRBJ2-3, with 8 bases aligning to TRBD2. V lost 6 bases to trimming and J lost 2 bases; unmatched junction nucleotides: 7. The length of the CDR3 is 14 residues. The germline V gene has CDR1 DFQATT and CDR2 SNEGSKA (reference sequence). CDR3 loop: CSASSGSYTDTQYF. In nucleotides, the CDR3 is TGCAGTGCATCTAGCGGGTCCTACACAGATACGCAGTATTTT.